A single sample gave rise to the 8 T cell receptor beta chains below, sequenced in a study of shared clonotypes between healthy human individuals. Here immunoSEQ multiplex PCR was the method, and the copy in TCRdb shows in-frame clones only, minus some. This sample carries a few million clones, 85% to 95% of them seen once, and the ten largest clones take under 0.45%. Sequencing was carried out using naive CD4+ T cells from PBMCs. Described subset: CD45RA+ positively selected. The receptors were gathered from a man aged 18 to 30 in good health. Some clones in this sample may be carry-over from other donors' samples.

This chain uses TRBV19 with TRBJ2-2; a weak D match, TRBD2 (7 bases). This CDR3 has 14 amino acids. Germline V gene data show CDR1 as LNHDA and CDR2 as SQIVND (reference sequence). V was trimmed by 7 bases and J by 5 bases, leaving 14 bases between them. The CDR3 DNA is TGTGCCAGTACGGGGAGGGGGTTTACCGGGGAGCTGTTTTTT. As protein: CASTGRGFTGELFF.

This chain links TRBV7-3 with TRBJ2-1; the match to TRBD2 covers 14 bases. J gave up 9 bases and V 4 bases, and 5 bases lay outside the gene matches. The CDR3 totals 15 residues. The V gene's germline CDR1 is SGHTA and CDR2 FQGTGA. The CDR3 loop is CASSYGLAGGTEQFF. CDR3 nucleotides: TGTGCCAGCAGCTACGGACTAGCGGGAGGAACTGAGCAGTTCTTC.

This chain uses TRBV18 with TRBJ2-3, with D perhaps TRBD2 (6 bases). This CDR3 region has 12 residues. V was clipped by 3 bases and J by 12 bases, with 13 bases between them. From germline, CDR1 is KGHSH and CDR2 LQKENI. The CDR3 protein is CASSPGTAPQYF. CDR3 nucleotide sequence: TGTGCCAGCTCACCCGGGACTGCTCCACAGTATTTT.

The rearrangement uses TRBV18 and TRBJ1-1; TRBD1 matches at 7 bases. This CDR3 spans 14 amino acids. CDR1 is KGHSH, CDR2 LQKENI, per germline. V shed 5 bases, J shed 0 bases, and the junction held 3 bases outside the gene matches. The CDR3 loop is CASSRDSMNTEAFF. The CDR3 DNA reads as TGTGCCAGCTCAAGGGACAGCATGAACACTGAAGCTTTCTTT.

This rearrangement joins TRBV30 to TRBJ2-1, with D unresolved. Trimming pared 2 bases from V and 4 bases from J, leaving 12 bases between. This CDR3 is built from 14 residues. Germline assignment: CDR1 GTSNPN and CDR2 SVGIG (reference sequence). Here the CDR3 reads CAWSLTGLYNEQFF. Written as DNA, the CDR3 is TGTGCCTGGAGTCTGACCGGGCTTTACAATGAGCAGTTCTTC.

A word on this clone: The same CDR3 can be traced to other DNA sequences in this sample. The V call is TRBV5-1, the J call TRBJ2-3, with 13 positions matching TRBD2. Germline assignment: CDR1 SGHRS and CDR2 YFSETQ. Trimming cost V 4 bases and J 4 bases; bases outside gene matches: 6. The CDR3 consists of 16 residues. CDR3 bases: TGCGCCAGCAGCACCGGACTAGCGGGAGTGGCAGATACGCAGTATTTT. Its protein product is CASSTGLAGVADTQYF.

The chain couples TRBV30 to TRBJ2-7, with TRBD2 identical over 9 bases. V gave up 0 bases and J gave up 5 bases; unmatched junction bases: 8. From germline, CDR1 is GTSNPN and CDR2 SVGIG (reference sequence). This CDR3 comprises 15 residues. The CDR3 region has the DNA TGTGCCTGGAGTGTGGTTCTAGCGGGACCGAACGAGCAGTACTTC. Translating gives CAWSVVLAGPNEQYF.

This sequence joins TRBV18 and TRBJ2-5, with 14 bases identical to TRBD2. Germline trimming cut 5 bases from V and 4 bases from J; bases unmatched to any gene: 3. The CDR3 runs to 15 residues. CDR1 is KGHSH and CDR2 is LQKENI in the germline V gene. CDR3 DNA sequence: TGTGCCAGCTCATCCGGGACTAGCGGGAGAGAGACCCAGTACTTC. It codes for CASSSGTSGRETQYF.